A selection of T cell receptor beta chains follows, all from one sample in a study of T cell responses to AZD1222 COVID-19 vaccine. Profiled with immunoSEQ multiplex PCR; TCRdb holds only in-frame clones, not every one. The table lists approximately 130,000 clones, approximately 93% of them singletons. The sample here was peripheral blood, taken on day 0 of AZD1222 vaccination. Every receptor here comes from an adult in good health. Both conserved end residues are part of each CDR3. Fields, in order: D gene, V gene, clone size, J gene, CDR3 protein, CDR3 DNA. A D gene is named only where the DNA matches it firmly. Only part of the rows carry a size: once, few, many, or a class if the clone is expanded.

d_gene: -
v_gene: TRBV6-5
abundance: -
j_gene: TRBJ2-5
CDR3aa: CASTPGWGGQETQYF
CDR3nt: TGTGCCAGCACCCCAGGGTGGGGCGGGCAAGAGACCCAGTACTTC

d_gene: -
v_gene: TRBV29-1
abundance: -
j_gene: TRBJ2-7
CDR3aa: CSVTTDEQYF
CDR3nt: TGCAGCGTTACGACCGACGAGCAGTACTTC

d_gene: TRBD1
v_gene: TRBV29-1
abundance: -
j_gene: TRBJ1-5
CDR3aa: CSVGDRGTQPQHF
CDR3nt: TGCAGCGTAGGGGACAGGGGTACACAGCCCCAGCATTTT

d_gene: -
v_gene: TRBV5-1
abundance: -
j_gene: TRBJ2-1
CDR3aa: CASSPWGESYNEQFF
CDR3nt: TGCGCCAGCAGCCCCTGGGGGGAGTCCTACAATGAGCAGTTCTTC

d_gene: -
v_gene: TRBV6-2/TRBV6-3
abundance: -
j_gene: TRBJ1-1
CDR3aa: CASSYEQNTEAFF
CDR3nt: TGTGCCAGCAGTTACGAACAGAACACTGAAGCTTTCTTT

d_gene: -
v_gene: TRBV6-5
abundance: -
j_gene: TRBJ1-2
CDR3aa: CASSTNPDLNYGYTF
CDR3nt: TGTGCCAGCAGTACCAATCCGGACCTTAACTATGGCTACACCTTC

d_gene: -
v_gene: TRBV7-3
abundance: -
j_gene: TRBJ2-1
CDR3aa: CASSPQGSGNEQFF
CDR3nt: TGTGCCAGCAGCCCTCAGGGGTCTGGCAATGAGCAGTTCTTC

d_gene: -
v_gene: TRBV21-1
abundance: -
j_gene: TRBJ1-2
CDR3aa: CASSRVVRGTALLGYTF
CDR3nt: TGTGCCAGCAGCAGAGTGGTGAGGGGGACGGCCCTTCTTGGCTACACCTTC

d_gene: -
v_gene: TRBV25-1
abundance: -
j_gene: TRBJ1-2
CDR3aa: CASKQGNYGYTF
CDR3nt: TGTGCCAGCAAACAGGGTAACTATGGCTACACCTTC

d_gene: TRBD1
v_gene: TRBV5-1
abundance: -
j_gene: TRBJ1-1
CDR3aa: CASSLGTVSETFF
CDR3nt: TGCGCCAGCAGCTTAGGGACAGTTAGTGAAACTTTCTTT

d_gene: TRBD1
v_gene: TRBV27
abundance: -
j_gene: TRBJ1-2
CDR3aa: CATSDRNYGYTF
CDR3nt: TGTGCCACCTCGGACAGGAACTATGGCTACACCTTC

d_gene: TRBD1
v_gene: TRBV30
abundance: -
j_gene: TRBJ2-3
CDR3aa: CAWSPRGTLTDTQYF
CDR3nt: TGTGCCTGGAGCCCCAGGGGGACCCTCACAGATACGCAGTATTTT

d_gene: -
v_gene: TRBV3-1/TRBV3-2
abundance: -
j_gene: TRBJ2-7
CDR3aa: CASSLRGRGEQYF
CDR3nt: TGTGCCAGCAGCCTCAGGGGAAGAGGGGAGCAGTACTTC

d_gene: -
v_gene: TRBV5-6
abundance: -
j_gene: TRBJ2-2
CDR3aa: CASSLVDRGDRTGELFF
CDR3nt: TGTGCCAGCAGCTTAGTAGATAGGGGTGATAGGACCGGGGAGCTGTTTTTT

d_gene: -
v_gene: TRBV6-5
abundance: -
j_gene: TRBJ1-2
CDR3aa: CASRKGLNYGYTF
CDR3nt: TGTGCCAGCAGGAAGGGGCTGAACTATGGCTACACCTTC

d_gene: -
v_gene: TRBV7-9
abundance: -
j_gene: TRBJ1-4
CDR3aa: CASSSPPSELFF
CDR3nt: TGTGCCAGCAGTTCCCCTCCATCTGAACTGTTTTTT

d_gene: -
v_gene: TRBV5-1
abundance: -
j_gene: TRBJ1-5
CDR3aa: CASSLDPGARRQHF
CDR3nt: TGCGCCAGCAGCTTGGACCCCGGCGCCCGGCGGCAACATTTT

d_gene: -
v_gene: TRBV7-8
abundance: once
j_gene: TRBJ1-4
CDR3aa: CASSPEKVEGPNEKLFF
CDR3nt: TGTGCCAGCAGCCCCGAAAAGGTGGAGGGCCCTAATGAAAAACTGTTTTTT

d_gene: TRBD1
v_gene: TRBV18
abundance: -
j_gene: TRBJ1-1
CDR3aa: CASSPSTGDTEAFF
CDR3nt: TGTGCCAGCTCACCGAGCACAGGGGACACTGAAGCTTTCTTT

d_gene: -
v_gene: TRBV6-1
abundance: once
j_gene: TRBJ1-6
CDR3aa: CASSEVPGLNSPLHF
CDR3nt: TGTGCCAGCAGTGAGGTCCCCGGGTTAAATTCACCCCTCCACTTT

d_gene: TRBD2
v_gene: TRBV19
abundance: -
j_gene: TRBJ2-3
CDR3aa: CASSTILAGGTDTQYF
CDR3nt: TGTGCCAGTAGTACAATACTAGCGGGGGGAACAGATACGCAGTATTTT

d_gene: -
v_gene: TRBV19
abundance: -
j_gene: TRBJ1-6
CDR3aa: CASSVPGVRSPLHF
CDR3nt: TGTGCCAGTAGTGTACCGGGAGTACGATCACCCCTCCACTTT

d_gene: TRBD1
v_gene: TRBV4-1
abundance: -
j_gene: TRBJ1-6
CDR3aa: CASLGTGVESPLHF
CDR3nt: TGCGCCAGCCTTGGGACAGGGGTTGAGTCACCCCTCCACTTT

d_gene: TRBD1
v_gene: TRBV4-2
abundance: -
j_gene: TRBJ2-7
CDR3aa: CASSQDWDRAYEQYF
CDR3nt: TGTGCCAGCAGCCAAGATTGGGACAGAGCCTACGAGCAGTACTTC

d_gene: TRBD1
v_gene: TRBV10-3
abundance: -
j_gene: TRBJ2-2
CDR3aa: CAIATRQGSVGELFF
CDR3nt: TGTGCCATCGCAACCCGACAGGGGTCAGTCGGGGAGCTGTTTTTT

d_gene: -
v_gene: TRBV7-9
abundance: -
j_gene: TRBJ2-7
CDR3aa: CASSLEGGPAYEQYF
CDR3nt: TGTGCCAGCAGCTTAGAGGGGGGGCCTGCCTACGAGCAGTACTTC

d_gene: -
v_gene: TRBV6-5
abundance: -
j_gene: TRBJ1-2
CDR3aa: CASRQTGSYGYTF
CDR3nt: TGTGCCAGCAGGCAAACAGGGTCCTATGGCTACACCTTC

d_gene: -
v_gene: TRBV5-1
abundance: -
j_gene: TRBJ1-1
CDR3aa: CASSLEGAEAFF
CDR3nt: TGCGCCAGCAGCTTGGAGGGGGCTGAAGCTTTCTTT

d_gene: -
v_gene: TRBV27
abundance: -
j_gene: TRBJ1-3
CDR3aa: CASWDLSGNTIYF
CDR3nt: TGTGCCAGCTGGGACTTGTCTGGAAACACCATATATTTT

d_gene: -
v_gene: TRBV5-1
abundance: -
j_gene: TRBJ1-1
CDR3aa: CASSLSDRNTEAFF
CDR3nt: TGCGCCAGCAGCTTATCCGACAGGAACACTGAAGCTTTCTTT

d_gene: -
v_gene: TRBV6-5
abundance: -
j_gene: TRBJ1-3
CDR3aa: CASIPSTHSGNTIYF
CDR3nt: TGTGCCAGCATCCCCTCGACACACTCTGGAAACACCATATATTTT

d_gene: -
v_gene: TRBV12-1
abundance: -
j_gene: TRBJ2-7
CDR3aa: CASSAGTGGSYEQYF
CDR3nt: TGTGCCAGCAGCGCCGGGACAGGGGGGTCCTACGAGCAGTACTTC

d_gene: -
v_gene: TRBV3-1/TRBV3-2
abundance: -
j_gene: TRBJ1-3
CDR3aa: CASSRFTNSGNTIYF
CDR3nt: TGTGCCAGCAGCCGATTCACCAACTCTGGAAACACCATATATTTT